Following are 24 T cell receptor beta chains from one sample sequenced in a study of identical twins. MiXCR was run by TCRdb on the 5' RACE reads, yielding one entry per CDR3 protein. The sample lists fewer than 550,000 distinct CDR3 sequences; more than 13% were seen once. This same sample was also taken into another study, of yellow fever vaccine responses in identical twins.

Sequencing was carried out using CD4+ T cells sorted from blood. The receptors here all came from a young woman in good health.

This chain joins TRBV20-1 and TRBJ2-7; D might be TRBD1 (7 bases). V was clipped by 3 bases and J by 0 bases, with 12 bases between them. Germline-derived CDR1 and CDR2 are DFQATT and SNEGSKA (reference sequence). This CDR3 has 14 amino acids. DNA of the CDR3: TGCAGTGCTAGGCGGGGACAGAGCTCCTACGAGCAGTACTTC. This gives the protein CSARRGQSSYEQYF.

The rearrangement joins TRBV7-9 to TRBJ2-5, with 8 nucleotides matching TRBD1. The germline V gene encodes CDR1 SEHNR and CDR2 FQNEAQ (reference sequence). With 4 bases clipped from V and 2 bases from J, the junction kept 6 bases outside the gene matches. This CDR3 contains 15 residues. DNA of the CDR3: TGTGCCAGCAGCTCGCGCGGGACAGGACAAGAGACCCAGTACTTC. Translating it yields CASSSRGTGQETQYF.

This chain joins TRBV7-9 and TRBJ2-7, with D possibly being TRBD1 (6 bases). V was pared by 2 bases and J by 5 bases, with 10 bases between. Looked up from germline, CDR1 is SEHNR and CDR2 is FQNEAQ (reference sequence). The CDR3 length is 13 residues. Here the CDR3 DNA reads TGTGCCAGCAGCTTACTAGGGGGTGACGAGCAGTACTTC. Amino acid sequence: CASSLLGGDEQYF.

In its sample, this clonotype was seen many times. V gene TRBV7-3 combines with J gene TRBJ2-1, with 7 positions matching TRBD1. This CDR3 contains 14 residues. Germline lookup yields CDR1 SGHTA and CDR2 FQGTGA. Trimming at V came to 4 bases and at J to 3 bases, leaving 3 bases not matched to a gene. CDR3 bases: TGTGCCAGCAGCTACGGACAGGACTACAATGAGCAGTTCTTC. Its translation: CASSYGQDYNEQFF.

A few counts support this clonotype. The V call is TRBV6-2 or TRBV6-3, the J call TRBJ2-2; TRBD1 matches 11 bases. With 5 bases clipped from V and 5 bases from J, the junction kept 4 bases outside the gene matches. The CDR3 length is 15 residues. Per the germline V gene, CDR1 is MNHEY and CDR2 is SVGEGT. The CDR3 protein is CASSVDRGRTGELFF. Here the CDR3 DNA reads TGTGCCAGCAGTGTGGACAGGGGGCGAACCGGGGAGCTGTTTTTT.

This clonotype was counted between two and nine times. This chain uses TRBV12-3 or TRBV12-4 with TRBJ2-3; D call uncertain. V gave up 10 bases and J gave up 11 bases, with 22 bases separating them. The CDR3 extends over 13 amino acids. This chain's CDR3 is CATTDTPSVGQYF. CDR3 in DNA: TGTGCCACCACAGATACTCCCTCGGTGGGGCAGTATTTT.

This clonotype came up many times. The CDR3 DNA follows: TGTGCCACCAGTGATTTGCAGGGCACAGATACGCAGTATTTT. It is translated as CATSDLQGTDTQYF. This chain uses TRBV24-1 with TRBJ2-3; D remains ambiguous. V was shortened by 0 bases and J by 1 base, with 4 bases between the two germline ends. Germline values: CDR1 KGHDR, CDR2 SFDVKD. The CDR3 sequence is 14 residues long.

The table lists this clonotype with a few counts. The DNA of the CDR3 is TGTGCCAGCAGCTTGGGGGCGACGGGACCAAAGTACAATGAGCAGTTCTTC. Its protein product is CASSLGATGPKYNEQFF. The V gene is TRBV5-5, the J gene TRBJ2-1; D could derive from TRBD1 or TRBD2 (5 bases each). This CDR3 spans 17 amino acids. Germline-derived CDR1 and CDR2 are SGHKS and YYEKEE (reference sequence). V shed 0 bases and J shed 4 bases, with 17 bases lying between them.

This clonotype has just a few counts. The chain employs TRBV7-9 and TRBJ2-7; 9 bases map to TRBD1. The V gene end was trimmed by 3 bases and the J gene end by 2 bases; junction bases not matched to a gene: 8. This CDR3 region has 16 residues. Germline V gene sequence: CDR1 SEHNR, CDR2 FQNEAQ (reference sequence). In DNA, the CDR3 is TGTGCCAGCAGCTTCCTACAAGGGGACAGGGCCTACGAGCAGTACTTC. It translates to CASSFLQGDRAYEQYF.

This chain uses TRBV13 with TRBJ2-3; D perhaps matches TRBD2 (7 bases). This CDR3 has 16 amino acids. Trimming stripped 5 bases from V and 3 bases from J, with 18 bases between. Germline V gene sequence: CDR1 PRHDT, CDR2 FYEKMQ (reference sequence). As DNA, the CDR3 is TGTGCCAGCAGCCCCTCCGGGGGGCGAGTAACAGATACGCAGTATTTT. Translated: CASSPSGGRVTDTQYF.

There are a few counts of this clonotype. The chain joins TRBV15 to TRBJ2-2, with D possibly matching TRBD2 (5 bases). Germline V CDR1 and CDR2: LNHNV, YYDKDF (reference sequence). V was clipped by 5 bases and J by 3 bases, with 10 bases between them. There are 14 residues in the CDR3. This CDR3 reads CATSRGWHTGELFF. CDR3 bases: TGTGCCACCAGCCGGGGTTGGCACACCGGGGAGCTGTTTTTT.

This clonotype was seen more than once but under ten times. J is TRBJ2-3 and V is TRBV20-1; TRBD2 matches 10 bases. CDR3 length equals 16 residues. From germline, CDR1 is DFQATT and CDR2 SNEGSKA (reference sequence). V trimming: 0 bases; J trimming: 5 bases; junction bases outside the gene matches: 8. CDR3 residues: CSARDFERGGGDTQYF. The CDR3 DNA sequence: TGCAGTGCTAGAGATTTCGAGCGGGGGGGCGGAGATACGCAGTATTTT.

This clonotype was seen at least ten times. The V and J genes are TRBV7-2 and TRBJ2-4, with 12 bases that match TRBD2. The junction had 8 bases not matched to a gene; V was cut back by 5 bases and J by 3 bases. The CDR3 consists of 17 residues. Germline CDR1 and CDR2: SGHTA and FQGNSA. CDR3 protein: CASSRRLAGEGKNIQYF. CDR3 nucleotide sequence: TGTGCCAGCAGCAGACGACTAGCGGGAGAGGGCAAAAACATTCAGTACTTC.

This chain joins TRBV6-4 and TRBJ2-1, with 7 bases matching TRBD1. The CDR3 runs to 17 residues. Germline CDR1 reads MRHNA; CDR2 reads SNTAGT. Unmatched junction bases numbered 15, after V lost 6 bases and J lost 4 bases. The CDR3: CASRTPFYRGRYNEQFF. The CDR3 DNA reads TGTGCCAGCAGGACACCGTTCTACAGGGGACGTTACAATGAGCAGTTCTTC.

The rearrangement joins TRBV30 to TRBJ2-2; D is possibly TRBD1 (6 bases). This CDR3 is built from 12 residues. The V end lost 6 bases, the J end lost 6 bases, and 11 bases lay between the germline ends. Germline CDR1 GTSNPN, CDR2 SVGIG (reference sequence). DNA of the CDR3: TGTGCCTGTTCACAGGGCGCCGGGGAGCTGTTTTTT. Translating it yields CACSQGAGELFF.

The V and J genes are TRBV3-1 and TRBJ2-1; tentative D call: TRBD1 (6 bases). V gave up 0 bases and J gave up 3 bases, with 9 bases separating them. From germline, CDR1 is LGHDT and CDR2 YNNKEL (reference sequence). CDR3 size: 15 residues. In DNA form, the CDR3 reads TGTGCCAGCAGCCAAGATCTACAGGGCTACAATGAGCAGTTCTTC. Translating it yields CASSQDLQGYNEQFF.

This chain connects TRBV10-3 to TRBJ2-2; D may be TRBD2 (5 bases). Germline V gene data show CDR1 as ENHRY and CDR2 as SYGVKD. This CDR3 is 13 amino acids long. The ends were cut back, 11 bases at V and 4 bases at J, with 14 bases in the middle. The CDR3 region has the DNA TGTGCCGCCAGCGGTGTTGGCACCGGGGAGCTGTTTTTT. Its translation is CAASGVGTGELFF.

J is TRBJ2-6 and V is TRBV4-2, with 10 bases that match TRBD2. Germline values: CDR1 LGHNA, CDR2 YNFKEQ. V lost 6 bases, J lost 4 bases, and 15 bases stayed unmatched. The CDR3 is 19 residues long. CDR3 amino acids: CASRDGLAAFPGGANVLTF. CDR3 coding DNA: TGTGCCAGCAGGGATGGACTAGCGGCCTTCCCCGGGGGGGCCAACGTCCTGACTTTC.

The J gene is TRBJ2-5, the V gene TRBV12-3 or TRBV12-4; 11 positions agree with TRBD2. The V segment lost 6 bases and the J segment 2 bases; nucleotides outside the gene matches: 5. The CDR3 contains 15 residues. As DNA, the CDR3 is TGTGCCAGCAGGGCGACTAGCGGGGTACAAGAGACCCAGTACTTC. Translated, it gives CASRATSGVQETQYF.

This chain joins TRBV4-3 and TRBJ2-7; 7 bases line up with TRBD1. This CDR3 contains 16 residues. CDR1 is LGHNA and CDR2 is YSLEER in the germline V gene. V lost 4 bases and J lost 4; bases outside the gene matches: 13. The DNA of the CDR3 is TGCGCCAGCAGCCTTGCGGATCGGGACAGTATATACGAGCAGTACTTC. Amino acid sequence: CASSLADRDSIYEQYF.

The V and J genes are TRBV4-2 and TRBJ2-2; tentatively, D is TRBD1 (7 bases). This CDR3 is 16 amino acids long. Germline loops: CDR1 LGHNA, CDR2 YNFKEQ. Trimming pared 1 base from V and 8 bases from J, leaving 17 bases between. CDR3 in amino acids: CASSQVGRQGAGELFF. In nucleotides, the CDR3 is TGTGCCAGCAGCCAAGTCGGGAGACAGGGTGCGGGGGAGCTGTTTTTT.

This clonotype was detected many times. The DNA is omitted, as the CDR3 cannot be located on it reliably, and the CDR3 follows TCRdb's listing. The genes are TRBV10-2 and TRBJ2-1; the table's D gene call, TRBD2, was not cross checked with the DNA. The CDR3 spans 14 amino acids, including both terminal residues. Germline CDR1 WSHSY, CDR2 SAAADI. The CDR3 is CASILGEGRNEQFF.

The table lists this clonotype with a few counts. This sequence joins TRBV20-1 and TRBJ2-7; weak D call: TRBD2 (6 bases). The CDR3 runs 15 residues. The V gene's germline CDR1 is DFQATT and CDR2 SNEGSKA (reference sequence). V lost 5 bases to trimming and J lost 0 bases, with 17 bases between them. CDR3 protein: CSAPRGGHYSYEQYF. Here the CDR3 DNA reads TGCAGTGCTCCACGAGGAGGGCATTACTCCTACGAGCAGTACTTC.

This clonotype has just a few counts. The CDR3 loop reads CATSDPGLPEAFF. The CDR3 bases are TGTGCCACCAGTGATCCAGGGTTACCTGAAGCTTTCTTT. This chain connects TRBV24-1 to TRBJ1-1; D may be TRBD1 (5 bases). The germline gives CDR1 KGHDR, CDR2 SFDVKD. Deletions cut 3 bases from V and 6 bases from J, with 10 bases between. The CDR3 loop spans 13 amino acids.